The clone carrying this TCR beta chain was seen more than once but under ten times. Its antigen is not identified. The sample belongs to a study of circulating and synovial CD4+ cells in juvenile arthritis. V shed 3 bases and J shed 4 bases, with 7 bases lying between them. In germline, CDR1 is SGHNT, CDR2 YYREEE (reference sequence). The CDR3 totals 13 residues. The data were produced by immunoSEQ multiplex PCR, yet TCRdb's version contains in-frame clones alone and is incomplete. There are about 32,000 clones in the sample; approximately 92% occur only once, and 2.9% lies in the top ten. Whole-study findings and limits: CPL and bulk CD4 samples differed at least tenfold in T cell genomes. Circulating pathogenic-like and bulk T cells looked alike by Vbeta family usage.

This chain connects TRBV5-4 to TRBJ1-4; D is unresolved. The source material was CD4+ T cells from blood. The origin of this receptor is a human donor with juvenile idiopathic arthritis. The chain's CDR3 is CASSSGYNEKLFF. DNA for the CDR3: TGTGCCAGCAGCTCAGGTTATAATGAAAAACTGTTTTTT.